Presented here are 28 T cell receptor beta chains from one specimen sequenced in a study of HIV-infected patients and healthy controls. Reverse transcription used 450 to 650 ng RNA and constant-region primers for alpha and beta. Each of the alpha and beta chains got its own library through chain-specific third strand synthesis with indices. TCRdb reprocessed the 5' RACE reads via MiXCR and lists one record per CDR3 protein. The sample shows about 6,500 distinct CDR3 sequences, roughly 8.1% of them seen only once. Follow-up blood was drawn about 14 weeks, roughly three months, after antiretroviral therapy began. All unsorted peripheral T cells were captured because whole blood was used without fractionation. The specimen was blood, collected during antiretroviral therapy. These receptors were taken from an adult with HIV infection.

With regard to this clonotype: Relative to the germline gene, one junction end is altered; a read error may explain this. The CDR3 bases are TGTGCTAGCAGTTTCGGGTCAGTGAACACCGGGGAGATGTTTTTT. It encodes CASSFGSVNTGEMFF. This chain links TRBV12-3 or TRBV12-4 with TRBJ2-2, with a possible D match to TRBD2 (5 bases). The CDR3 spans 15 residues.

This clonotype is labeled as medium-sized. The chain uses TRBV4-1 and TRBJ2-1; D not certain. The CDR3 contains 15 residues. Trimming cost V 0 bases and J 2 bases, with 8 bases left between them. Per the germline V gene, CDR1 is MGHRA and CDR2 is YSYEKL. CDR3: CASSQDMYTYNEQFF. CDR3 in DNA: TGCGCCAGCAGCCAAGATATGTACACCTACAATGAGCAGTTCTTC.

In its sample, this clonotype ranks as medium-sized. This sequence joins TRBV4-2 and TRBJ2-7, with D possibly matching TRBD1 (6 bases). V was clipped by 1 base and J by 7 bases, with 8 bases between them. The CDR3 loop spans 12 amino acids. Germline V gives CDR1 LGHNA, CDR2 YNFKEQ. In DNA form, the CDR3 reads TGTGCCAGCAGCCAAGGGGGGACAGAGCAGTACTTC. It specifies CASSQGGTEQYF.

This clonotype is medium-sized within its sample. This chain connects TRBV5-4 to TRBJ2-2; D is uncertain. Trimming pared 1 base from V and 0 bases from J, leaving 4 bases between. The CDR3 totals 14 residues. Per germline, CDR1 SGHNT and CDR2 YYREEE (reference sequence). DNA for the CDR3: TGTGCCAGCAGCTTGTCTGCGAACACCGGGGAGCTGTTTTTT. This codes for CASSLSANTGELFF.

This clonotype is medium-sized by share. The CDR3 sequence is CASSMTGGFSQPQHF. CDR3 nucleotide sequence: TGTGCCAGTAGTATGACAGGGGGCTTTTCGCAGCCCCAGCATTTT. The V gene is TRBV19, the J gene TRBJ1-5, with 10 nucleotides matching TRBD1. Germline assignment: CDR1 LNHDA and CDR2 SQIVND (reference sequence). The V and J ends lost 3 bases and 7 bases, in that order; junction bases with no gene match: 6. The CDR3 loop spans 15 amino acids.

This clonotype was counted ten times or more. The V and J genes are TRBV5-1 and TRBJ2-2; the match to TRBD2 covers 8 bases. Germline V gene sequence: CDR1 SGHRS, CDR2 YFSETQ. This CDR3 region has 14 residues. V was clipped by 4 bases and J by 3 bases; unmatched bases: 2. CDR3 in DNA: TGCGCCAGCAGCGCGGGAGGATACACCGGGGAGCTGTTTTTT. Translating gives CASSAGGYTGELFF.

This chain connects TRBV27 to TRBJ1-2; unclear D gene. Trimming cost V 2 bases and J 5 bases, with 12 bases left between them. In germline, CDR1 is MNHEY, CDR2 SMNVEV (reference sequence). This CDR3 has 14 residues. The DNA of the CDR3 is TGTGCCAGCAGTTTAGGGAACATGGGGTATGGCTACACCTTC. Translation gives CASSLGNMGYGYTF.

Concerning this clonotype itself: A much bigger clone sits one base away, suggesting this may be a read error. The CDR3 loop reads CSSEYQETQYF. CDR3 DNA sequence: TGTTCCTCGGAGTACCAAGAGACCCAGTACTTC. The chain has TRBV2 and TRBJ2-5; the D is unclear. Germline-derived CDR1 and CDR2 are SNHLY and FYNNEI. This CDR3 spans 11 amino acids.

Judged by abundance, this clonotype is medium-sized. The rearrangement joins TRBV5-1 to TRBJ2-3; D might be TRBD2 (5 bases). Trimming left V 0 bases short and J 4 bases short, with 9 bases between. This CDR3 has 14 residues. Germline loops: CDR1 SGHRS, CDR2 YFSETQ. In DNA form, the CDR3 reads TGCGCCAGCAGCTTGGTTTCCGGGGCAGATACGCAGTATTTT. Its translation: CASSLVSGADTQYF.

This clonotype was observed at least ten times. CDR3 coding DNA: TGTGCCAGCAGCCAGGGTAGCGCCTCCTACAATGAGCAGTTCTTC. Its translation is CASSQGSASYNEQFF. The rearrangement joins TRBV7-2 to TRBJ2-1; D may correspond to TRBD1 or TRBD2 (5 bases each). Germline CDR1 SGHTA, CDR2 FQGNSA. The CDR3 consists of 15 residues. V lost 5 bases and J lost 0, with 11 bases in between.

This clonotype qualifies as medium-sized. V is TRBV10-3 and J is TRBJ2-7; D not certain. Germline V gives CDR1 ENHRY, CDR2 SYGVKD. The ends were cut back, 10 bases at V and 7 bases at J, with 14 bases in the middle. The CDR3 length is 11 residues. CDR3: CATSLGVEQYF. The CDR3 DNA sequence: TGTGCCACCAGCTTGGGTGTAGAGCAGTACTTC.

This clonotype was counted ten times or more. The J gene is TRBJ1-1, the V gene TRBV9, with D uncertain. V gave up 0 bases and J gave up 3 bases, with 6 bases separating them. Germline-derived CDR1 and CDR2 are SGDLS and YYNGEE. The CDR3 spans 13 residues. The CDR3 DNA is TGTGCCAGCAGCGTAGAACGGGACACTGAAGCTTTCTTT. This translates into CASSVERDTEAFF. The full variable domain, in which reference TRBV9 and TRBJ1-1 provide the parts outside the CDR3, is DSGVTQTPKHLITATGQRVTLRCSPRSGDLSVYWYQQSLDQGLQFLIQYYNGEERAKGNILERFSAQQFPDLHSELNLSSLELGDSALYFCASSVERDTEAFFGQGTRLTVV.

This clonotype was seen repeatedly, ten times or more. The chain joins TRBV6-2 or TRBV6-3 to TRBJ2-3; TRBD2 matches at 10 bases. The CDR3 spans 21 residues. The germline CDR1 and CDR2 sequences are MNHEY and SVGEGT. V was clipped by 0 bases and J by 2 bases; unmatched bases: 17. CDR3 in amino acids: CASSYSTLPGLATQDTDTQYF. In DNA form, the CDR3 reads TGTGCCAGCAGTTACTCGACCCTCCCGGGACTAGCGACCCAGGACACAGATACGCAGTATTTT.

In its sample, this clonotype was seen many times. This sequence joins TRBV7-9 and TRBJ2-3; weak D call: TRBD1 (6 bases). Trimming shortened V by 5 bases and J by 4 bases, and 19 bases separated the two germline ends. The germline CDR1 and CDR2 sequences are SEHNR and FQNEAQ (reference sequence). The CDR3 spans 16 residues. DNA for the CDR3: TGTGCCAGCAGCCCAGACAGGCAGACTTTGGCAGATACGCAGTATTTT. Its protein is CASSPDRQTLADTQYF.

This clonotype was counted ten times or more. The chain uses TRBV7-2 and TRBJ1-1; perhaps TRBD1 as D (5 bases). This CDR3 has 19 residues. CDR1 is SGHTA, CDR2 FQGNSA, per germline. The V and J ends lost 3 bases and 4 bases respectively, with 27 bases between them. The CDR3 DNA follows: TGTGCCAGCAGCTTTTATTTTACCGGGACGGACGGAGAGGGCACTGAAGCTTTCTTT. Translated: CASSFYFTGTDGEGTEAFF.

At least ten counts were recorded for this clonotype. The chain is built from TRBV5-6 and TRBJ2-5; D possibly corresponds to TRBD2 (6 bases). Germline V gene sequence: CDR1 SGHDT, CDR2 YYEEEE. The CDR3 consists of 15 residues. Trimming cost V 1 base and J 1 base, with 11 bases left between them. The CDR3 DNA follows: TGTGCCAGCAGCTTGCCGGCGGGGACCCAAGAGACCCAGTACTTC. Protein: CASSLPAGTQETQYF.

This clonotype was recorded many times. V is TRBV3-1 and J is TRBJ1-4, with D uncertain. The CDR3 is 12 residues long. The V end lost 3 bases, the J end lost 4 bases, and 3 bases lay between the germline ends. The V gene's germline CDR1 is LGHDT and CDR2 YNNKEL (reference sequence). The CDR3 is CASSQGNEKLFF. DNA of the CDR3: TGTGCCAGCAGCCAGGGTAATGAAAAACTGTTTTTT.

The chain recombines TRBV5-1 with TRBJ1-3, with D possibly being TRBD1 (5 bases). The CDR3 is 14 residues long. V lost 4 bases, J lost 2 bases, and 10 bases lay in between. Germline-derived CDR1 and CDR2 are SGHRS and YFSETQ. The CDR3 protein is CASSTGGTGNTIYF. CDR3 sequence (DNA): TGCGCCAGCAGCACGGGGGGTACTGGAAACACCATATATTTT.

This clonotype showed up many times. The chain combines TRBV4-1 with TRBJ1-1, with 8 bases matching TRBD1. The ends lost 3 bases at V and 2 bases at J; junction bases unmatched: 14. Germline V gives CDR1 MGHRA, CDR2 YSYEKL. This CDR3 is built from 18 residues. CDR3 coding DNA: TGCGCCAGCAGCCATCCGGACAGGGCCTCTACATTCAACACTGAAGCTTTCTTT. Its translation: CASSHPDRASTFNTEAFF.

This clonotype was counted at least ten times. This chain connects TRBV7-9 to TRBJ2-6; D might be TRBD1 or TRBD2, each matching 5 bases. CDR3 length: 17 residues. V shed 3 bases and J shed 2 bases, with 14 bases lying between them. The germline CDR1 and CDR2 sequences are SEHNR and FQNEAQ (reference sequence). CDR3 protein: CASSFAGSAPGANVLTF. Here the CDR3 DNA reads TGTGCCAGCAGCTTTGCAGGGAGTGCCCCTGGGGCCAACGTCCTGACTTTC.

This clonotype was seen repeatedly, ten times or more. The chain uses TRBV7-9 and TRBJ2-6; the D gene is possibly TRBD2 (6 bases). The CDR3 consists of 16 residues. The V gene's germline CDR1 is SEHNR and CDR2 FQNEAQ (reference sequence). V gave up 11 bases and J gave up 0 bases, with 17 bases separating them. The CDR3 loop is CALEGQGPSGANVLTF. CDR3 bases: TGTGCCTTGGAGGGGCAGGGTCCCTCTGGGGCCAACGTCCTGACTTTC.

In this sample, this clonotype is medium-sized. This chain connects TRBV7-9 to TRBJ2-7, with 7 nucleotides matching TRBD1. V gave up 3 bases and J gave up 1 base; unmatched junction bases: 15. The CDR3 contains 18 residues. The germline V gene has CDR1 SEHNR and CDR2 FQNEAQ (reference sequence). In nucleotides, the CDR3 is TGTGCCAGCAGCTTTTCGGGTCGGGGTCTACAGGGGTCCTACGAGCAGTACTTC. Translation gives CASSFSGRGLQGSYEQYF.

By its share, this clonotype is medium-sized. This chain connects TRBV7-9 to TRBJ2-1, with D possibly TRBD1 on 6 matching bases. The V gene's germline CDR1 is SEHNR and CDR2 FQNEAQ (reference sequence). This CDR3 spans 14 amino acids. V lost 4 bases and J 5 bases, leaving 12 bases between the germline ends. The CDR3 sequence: CASSSTGVDNEQFF. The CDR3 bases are TGTGCCAGCAGCTCGACAGGAGTCGACAATGAGCAGTTCTTC.

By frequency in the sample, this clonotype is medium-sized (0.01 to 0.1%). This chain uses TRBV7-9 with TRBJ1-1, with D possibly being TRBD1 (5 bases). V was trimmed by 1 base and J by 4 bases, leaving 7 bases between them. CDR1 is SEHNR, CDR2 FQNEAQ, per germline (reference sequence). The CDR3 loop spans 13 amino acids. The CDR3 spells CASSLGGSTEAFF. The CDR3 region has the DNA TGTGCCAGCAGCTTAGGGGGGTCCACTGAAGCTTTCTTT. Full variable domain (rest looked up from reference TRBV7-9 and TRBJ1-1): DTGVSQNPRHKITKRGQNVTFRCDPISEHNRLYWYRQTLGQGPEFLTYFQNEAQLEKSRLLSDRFSAERPKGSFSTLEIQRTEQGDSAMYLCASSLGGSTEAFFGQGTRLTVV.

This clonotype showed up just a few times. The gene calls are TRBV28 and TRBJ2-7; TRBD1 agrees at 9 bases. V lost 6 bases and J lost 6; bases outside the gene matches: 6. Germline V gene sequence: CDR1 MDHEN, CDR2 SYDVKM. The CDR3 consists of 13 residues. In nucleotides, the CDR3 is TGTGCCAGCAGCCCAACAGGGGGCACCGAGCAGTACTTC. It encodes CASSPTGGTEQYF.

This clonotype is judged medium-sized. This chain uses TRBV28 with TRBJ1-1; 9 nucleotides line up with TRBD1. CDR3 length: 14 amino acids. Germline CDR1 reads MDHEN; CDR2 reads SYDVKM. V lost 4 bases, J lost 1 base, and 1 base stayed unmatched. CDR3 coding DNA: TGTGCCAGCAGTTCACAGGGGGCGAACACTGAAGCTTTCTTT. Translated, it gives CASSSQGANTEAFF.

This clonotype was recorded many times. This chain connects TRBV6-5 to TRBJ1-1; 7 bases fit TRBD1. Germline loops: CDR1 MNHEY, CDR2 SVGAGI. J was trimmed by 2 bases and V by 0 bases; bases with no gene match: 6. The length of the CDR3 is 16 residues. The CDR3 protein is CASSYSGQAINTEAFF. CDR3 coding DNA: TGTGCCAGCAGTTACTCCGGACAGGCCATCAACACTGAAGCTTTCTTT.

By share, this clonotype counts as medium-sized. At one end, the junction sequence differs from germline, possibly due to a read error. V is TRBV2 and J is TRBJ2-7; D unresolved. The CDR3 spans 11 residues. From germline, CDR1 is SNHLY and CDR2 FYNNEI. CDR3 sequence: CASREGYEQYF. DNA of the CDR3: TGTGCCAGCAGGGAAGGGTACGAGCAGTACTTC.